The rows below give T cell receptor beta chains drawn from one sample of a study of blood T cell repertoires in COVID-19. Measured with immunoSEQ multiplex PCR; TCRdb has only the in-frame clones, and not every one. The sample has almost 250,000 clones; around 86% are singletons. Sequencing was done on a sample of PBMCs or T cells enriched from blood (not recorded which). The receptors here all came from a woman aged 50 to 60 who had recovered from COVID-19. Both conserved end residues are part of each CDR3. A D gene is named only where the DNA matches it firmly. Size is omitted from some rows. Given values are once, few, many or a class for expanded clones.

TGTGCCAGCAGTGAGTGGCAGGGGATGACCAAAAACATTCAGTACTTC	CASSEWQGMTKNIQYF	.	TRBV2	TRBJ2-4	.
TGTGCCAGCAGTGTGAGCGGGACGTACAATGAGCAGTTCTTC	CASSVSGTYNEQFF	TRBD2	TRBV27	TRBJ2-1	.
TGTGCCAGCAGCTTAGCGGTGTCGAACTTTGTTCCATCGACGCAGTATTTT	CASSLAVSNFVPSTQYF	.	TRBV7-2	TRBJ2-3	.
TGTGCCATCAGTTCAACTAGCGGGAGCACAGATACGCAGTATTTT	CAISSTSGSTDTQYF	TRBD2	TRBV10-3	TRBJ2-3	few
TGTGCCAGCAGTTTTCCCCATCCGGGACTAGCGGGAGATGAGCAGTACTTC	CASSFPHPGLAGDEQYF	TRBD2	TRBV27	TRBJ2-7	.
TGTGCCAGCAGCTCAGGACAGGCGATAGGAAACACCATATATTTT	CASSSGQAIGNTIYF	TRBD1	TRBV5-4	TRBJ1-3	.
TGCGCCAGCAGTGAGTCGAGTCAGGGCGAGCAGTACTTC	CASSESSQGEQYF	.	TRBV10-1	TRBJ2-7	once
TGTGCCAGCAGCGGGTGGGGGGAGAATCAGCCCCAGCATTTT	CASSGWGENQPQHF	.	TRBV7-6	TRBJ1-5	.
TGTGCCAGCTCACCCCCATCGGGGATGGCCCCGGGAGGCTACACCTTC	CASSPPSGMAPGGYTF	.	TRBV18	TRBJ1-2	.
TGTGCCAGCAGTTTAGACAGCTTGGTTACTGAAGCTTTCTTT	CASSLDSLVTEAFF	.	TRBV6-2/TRBV6-3	TRBJ1-1	.
TGCGCCAGCAGCTCGGGAGACACCCTCGTGGAAAAACTGTTTTTT	CASSSGDTLVEKLFF	.	TRBV5-1	TRBJ1-4	.
TGTGCCAGCAAACGGGGTGGCCGGTCCTTCCAAGAGACCCAGTACTTC	CASKRGGRSFQETQYF	.	TRBV28	TRBJ2-5	.
TGTGCCAGTAGAGGACAGCTCCATCAGCCCCAGCATTTT	CASRGQLHQPQHF	.	TRBV19	TRBJ1-5	once
TGTGCCAGCAACAACGAAATAGGGTGGAGGGGTTGGGTGCAGTACTTC	CASNNEIGWRGWVQYF	.	TRBV2	TRBJ2-7	.
TGTGCCAGCAGCCCTAGCGGCAATGAGCAGTTCTTC	CASSPSGNEQFF	TRBD2	TRBV7-6	TRBJ2-1	.
TGTGCCAGCAGTTACGGAGGACAGGGAGGGACTGAAGCTTTCTTT	CASSYGGQGGTEAFF	TRBD1	TRBV6-5	TRBJ1-1	.
TGTGCCAGCAGTTACCCCGGGAGCCCCGCGGGCGCTTTCTTT	CASSYPGSPAGAFF	.	TRBV7-2	TRBJ1-1	.
TGTGCCAGTAGTAGGGCGTCGATACGCTACAATGAGCAGTTCTTC	CASSRASIRYNEQFF	.	TRBV19	TRBJ2-1	.
TGTGCCAGCAGCACAGAACTAGCGGGAGTTCTCAATGAGCAGTTCTTC	CASSTELAGVLNEQFF	TRBD2	TRBV7-3	TRBJ2-1	.
TGCGCCAGCAGCAAGGGACAGGGGGCTCTGAATGAAAAACTGTTTTTT	CASSKGQGALNEKLFF	TRBD1	TRBV5-1	TRBJ1-4	.
TGTGCCATCAGTACAGGACAGGGGAGATTTAGCGTAGATACGCAGTATTTT	CAISTGQGRFSVDTQYF	TRBD1	TRBV10-3	TRBJ2-3	.
TGTGCCAGCAGTTACGCGGGTAGGGAGTCTGGGGCCAACGTCCTGACTTTC	CASSYAGRESGANVLTF	.	TRBV6-2/TRBV6-3	TRBJ2-6	.
TGTGCCAGCTCACCCCTACAGGGGCCGGCGAACACCATATATTTT	CASSPLQGPANTIYF	TRBD1	TRBV18	TRBJ1-3	.
TGTGCCAGCAGCTTGGGGCTAACTATCTACAATGAGCAGTTCTTC	CASSLGLTIYNEQFF	.	TRBV5-6	TRBJ2-1	.
TGTGCCAGCAGTCCCCCGGGCGGACTAGCGGTCAACCATGAGCAGTTCTTC	CASSPPGGLAVNHEQFF	TRBD2	TRBV27	TRBJ2-1	.
TGTGCCAGCAGCTCCAAAGCCTACAGCTCCTACAATGAGCAGTTCTTC	CASSSKAYSSYNEQFF	.	TRBV7-6	TRBJ2-1	.
TGCGCCAGCAGCGGGGGGGTCATCACAGCTCCTACAGAGCAGTACTTC	CASSGGVITAPTEQYF	TRBD2	TRBV5-1	TRBJ2-7	.
TGCGCCAGCAGTGAACGGACTAGCGGGAGTTATGCAGATACGCAGTATTTT	CASSERTSGSYADTQYF	TRBD2	TRBV10-1	TRBJ2-3	.
TGTGCCAGCTCACAACAGGGAAGCTCTGGAAACACCATATATTTT	CASSQQGSSGNTIYF	.	TRBV18	TRBJ1-3	.
TGCGCCAGCAGCTTGGCCCGCAGGGGGGCCACAGATACGCAGTATTTT	CASSLARRGATDTQYF	.	TRBV5-1	TRBJ2-3	.
TGTGCCAGCTCACGGGACAGGGGTGAGCAGTACTTC	CASSRDRGEQYF	TRBD1	TRBV18	TRBJ2-7	few
TGCGCCAGCAGCGATTTGGACAGGGCGTACGAGCAGTACTTC	CASSDLDRAYEQYF	TRBD1	TRBV5-1	TRBJ2-7	.
TGTGCCAGCAGTCTTGGACATCTCTACGAGCAGTACTTC	CASSLGHLYEQYF	.	TRBV3-1/TRBV3-2	TRBJ2-7	.
TGTGCCAGTAGTATCCCCGCAGCGTCTATAGATACGCAGTATTTT	CASSIPAASIDTQYF	.	TRBV19	TRBJ2-3	.
TGTGCCAGCCCGAAACCGCGGACTAGCGGGTTGAACACCGGGGAGCTGTTTTTT	CASPKPRTSGLNTGELFF	TRBD2	TRBV7-2	TRBJ2-2	.
TGCGCCAGCAGCGGGGGACAGTCATCTGGAAACACCATATATTTT	CASSGGQSSGNTIYF	TRBD1	TRBV10-1	TRBJ1-3	.
TGTGCCAGCAGCTTAGGACAGGGGGACAACGAGCAGTACTTC	CASSLGQGDNEQYF	TRBD1	TRBV11-3	TRBJ2-7	once
TGCAGCGCTGGCGGGTGGGGGGGAGGCTATGGCTACACCTTC	CSAGGWGGGYGYTF	.	TRBV29-1	TRBJ1-2	.
TGCGCCAGCAGTGGGGACAGGAGCTCCTACGAGCAGTACTTC	CASSGDRSSYEQYF	TRBD1	TRBV10-2	TRBJ2-7	.
TGTGCCTGGAGTCCCCACAGAGATCAGCCCCAGCATTTT	CAWSPHRDQPQHF	.	TRBV30	TRBJ1-5	once
TGTGCCAGCAGTTATACAGGGACGTACGAGCAGTACTTC	CASSYTGTYEQYF	.	TRBV6-2/TRBV6-3	TRBJ2-7	.
TGTGCCAGCTCACTTATACAGGGGACTGCGGGTCAAAATGAAAAACTGTTTTTT	CASSLIQGTAGQNEKLFF	TRBD1	TRBV18	TRBJ1-4	.
TGTGCCAGCTCACCCGGGACAGGGGTCTACGAGCAGTACTTC	CASSPGTGVYEQYF	TRBD1	TRBV18	TRBJ2-7	few
TGTGCCAGCAGCTCCGAGACTAGCGGGAGTCGGACAGATACGCAGTATTTT	CASSSETSGSRTDTQYF	TRBD2	TRBV7-3	TRBJ2-3	.
TGTGCCTGGAGTGTAGACTCATATGGCTACACCTTC	CAWSVDSYGYTF	.	TRBV30	TRBJ1-2	.
TGTGCCAGCAGCCTTCCGGGACTAGCGGTAAATGAGCAGTTCTTC	CASSLPGLAVNEQFF	TRBD2	TRBV14	TRBJ2-1	few
TGTGCCAGCAGCTACCCGGGACAGGGTTACTACGAGCAGTACTTC	CASSYPGQGYYEQYF	TRBD1	TRBV5-6	TRBJ2-7	.
TGTGCCAGCAGCCCGACAGGACAGGGGCCGGTAGAGACCCAGTACTTC	CASSPTGQGPVETQYF	TRBD1	TRBV11-2	TRBJ2-5	.
TGTGCCACCAAATTCAGCGGGACTCCCTCCTACGAGCAGTACTTC	CATKFSGTPSYEQYF	TRBD2	TRBV2	TRBJ2-7	few
TGCAGTGCTAGTGGCGGGCAGGGGATAGCTGAAGCTTTCTTT	CSASGGQGIAEAFF	.	TRBV20-1	TRBJ1-1	.
TGCGCCAGCAGTGTCGGCCCAGGGGCGACCTACAATGAGCAGTTCTTC	CASSVGPGATYNEQFF	.	TRBV5-1	TRBJ2-1	once
TGTGCCAGCAGTGCCTTTAGCGGCACAGATACGCAGTATTTT	CASSAFSGTDTQYF	.	TRBV25-1	TRBJ2-3	.
TGTGCCACCGAAGCGGGAGGGACCTACGAGCAGTACTTC	CATEAGGTYEQYF	TRBD2	TRBV6-5	TRBJ2-7	.
TGTGCCAGCAGTTTATCTCCAGGACAGGGTCGGACCCAGTACTTC	CASSLSPGQGRTQYF	TRBD1	TRBV27	TRBJ2-5	.
TGTGCCAGCAGGACGCAGGGGAGTGGAGACTATGGCTACACCTTC	CASRTQGSGDYGYTF	.	TRBV5-6	TRBJ1-2	.
TGTGCCAGTAGTATAGGCTCAGACATCTACAATCAGCCCCAGCATTTT	CASSIGSDIYNQPQHF	.	TRBV19	TRBJ1-5	.
TGTGCCAGCAGCGCAAGCCAGGGTTTTACCAATGAGCAGTTCTTC	CASSASQGFTNEQFF	.	TRBV11-3	TRBJ2-1	.
TGTGCCAGCAGTTTCACAGGGAACACTGAAGCTTTCTTT	CASSFTGNTEAFF	.	TRBV28	TRBJ1-1	few
TGTGCCAGCAGCCAAGATCCAGGGGTGGCCTACGAGCAGTACTTC	CASSQDPGVAYEQYF	.	TRBV3-1/TRBV3-2	TRBJ2-7	few